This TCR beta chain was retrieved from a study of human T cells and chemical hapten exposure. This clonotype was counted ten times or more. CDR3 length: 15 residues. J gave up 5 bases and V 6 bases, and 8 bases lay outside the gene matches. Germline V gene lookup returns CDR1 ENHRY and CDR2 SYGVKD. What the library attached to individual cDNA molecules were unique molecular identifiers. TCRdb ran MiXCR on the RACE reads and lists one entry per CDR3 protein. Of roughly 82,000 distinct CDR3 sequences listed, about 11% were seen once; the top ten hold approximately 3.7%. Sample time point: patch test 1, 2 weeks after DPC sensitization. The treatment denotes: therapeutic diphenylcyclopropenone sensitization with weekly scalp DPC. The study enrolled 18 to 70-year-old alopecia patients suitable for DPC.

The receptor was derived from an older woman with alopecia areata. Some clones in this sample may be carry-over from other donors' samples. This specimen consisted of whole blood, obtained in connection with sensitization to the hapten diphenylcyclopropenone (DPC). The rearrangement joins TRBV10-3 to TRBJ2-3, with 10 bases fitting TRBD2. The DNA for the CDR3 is TGTGCCATCAGAACAGCGGGGGGGCGCAAAGATACGCAGTATTTT. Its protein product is CAIRTAGGRKDTQYF.